The 23 T cell receptor beta chains listed next were all sequenced from one sample in a study of T cell repertoires in cytomegalovirus infection. TCRdb re-derived calls from the reads in MiXCR, one entry per CDR3 protein. Of 200,000 to 300,000 distinct CDR3 sequences in the sample, around 12% were seen once. Sequences were obtained from PBMCs. These receptors were obtained from a human donor in good health (CMV status not recorded). Some clones in this sample may be carry-over from other donors' samples.

The chain joins TRBV28 to TRBJ1-4; weak D call: TRBD1 (5 bases). The CDR3 loop spans 16 amino acids. V lost 6 bases to trimming and J lost 2 bases, with 16 bases between them. CDR1 and CDR2 (germline): MDHEN, SYDVKM. The CDR3 DNA follows: TGTGCCAGCAGCCAAGTTCAGGGTATGACTAATGAAAAACTGTTTTTT. Its protein product is CASSQVQGMTNEKLFF.

The table lists this clonotype with many counts. The V and J genes are TRBV7-2 and TRBJ2-3; 9 bases map to TRBD2. Per germline, CDR1 SGHTA and CDR2 FQGNSA. CDR3 length: 15 residues. J gave up 2 bases and V 2 bases, and 2 bases lay outside the gene matches. The DNA for the CDR3 is TGTGCCAGCAGCTTACTAGCGGGATTCACAGATACGCAGTATTTT. It encodes CASSLLAGFTDTQYF.

The V gene is TRBV5-1, the J gene TRBJ2-3; D tentatively reads TRBD1 or TRBD2 (5 bases each). This CDR3 spans 15 amino acids. Per the germline V gene, CDR1 is SGHRS and CDR2 is YFSETQ. V was pared by 0 bases and J by 5 bases, with 13 bases between. The CDR3 sequence: CASSLEGRGGDTQYF. CDR3 DNA sequence: TGCGCCAGCAGCTTGGAGGGCCGTGGGGGAGATACGCAGTATTTT.

This clonotype has a count of ten or more. This chain joins TRBV28 and TRBJ1-5; 9 bases are shared with TRBD1. V lost 6 bases to trimming and J lost 3 bases; unmatched junction nucleotides: 3. Germline V gives CDR1 MDHEN, CDR2 SYDVKM. The CDR3 has 14 amino acids. In DNA form, the CDR3 reads TGTGCCAGCAGACGGACAGGGGTCAATCAGCCCCAGCATTTT. This translates into CASRRTGVNQPQHF.

In this sample, this clonotype turned up many times. This chain uses TRBV25-1 with TRBJ2-3; possible D gene TRBD1, 6 bases. The germline V and J ends were trimmed by 4 bases and 4 bases, with 18 bases remaining between them. Germline values: CDR1 MGHDK, CDR2 SYGVNS. This CDR3 region has 16 residues. The CDR3 DNA reads TGTGCCAGCAGTGGGGGGCTACCTCGGGGCGCAGATACGCAGTATTTT. Translating gives CASSGGLPRGADTQYF.

In this sample, this clonotype turned up many times. This rearrangement joins TRBV7-2 to TRBJ2-1; D gene uncertain. Germline CDR1 is SGHTA and CDR2 is FQGNSA. Trimming left V 5 bases short and J 4 bases short, with 3 bases between. CDR3 length: 11 amino acids. In nucleotides, the CDR3 is TGTGCCAGCAGCCCTTACAATGAGCAGTTCTTC. It codes for CASSPYNEQFF.

V and J are TRBV4-3 and TRBJ2-1; 11 bases map to TRBD2. The CDR3 extends over 17 amino acids. Germline lookup yields CDR1 LGHNA and CDR2 YSLEER. J lost 2 bases, V lost 1 base, and 4 bases had no gene match. CDR3 sequence: CASSQGELAGAYNEQFF. Here the CDR3 DNA reads TGCGCCAGCAGCCAAGGGGAACTAGCGGGAGCCTACAATGAGCAGTTCTTC.

This clonotype was detected ten times or more. This rearrangement joins TRBV28 to TRBJ2-3, with 10 bases identical to TRBD2. The germline V gene has CDR1 MDHEN and CDR2 SYDVKM. The CDR3 has 15 amino acids. V trimming: 5 bases; J trimming: 6 bases; junction bases outside the gene matches: 8. The CDR3 DNA reads TGTGCCAGCAGTAGGCTAGCGGGGGTGGTGGATACGCAGTATTTT. Amino acid sequence: CASSRLAGVVDTQYF.

This clonotype was recorded at least ten times. The germline gene is not matched at one end of the junction; a read error may be the cause. The rearrangement links TRBV7-9 to TRBJ2-5; D gene ambiguous. The CDR3 spans 12 residues. Germline V gene data show CDR1 as SEHNR and CDR2 as FQNEAQ (reference sequence). The CDR3 reads CANSPPEKTQYF. CDR3 sequence (DNA): TGTGCCAACAGCCCCCCCGAGAAGACCCAGTACTTC.

This clonotype was picked up many times. The V gene is TRBV7-2, the J gene TRBJ1-5, with D perhaps TRBD1 (5 bases). Germline assignment: CDR1 SGHTA and CDR2 FQGNSA. This CDR3 region has 15 residues. Between the trimmed V and J ends, which lost 4 bases and 0 bases, there was a span of 10 bases. The CDR3, as DNA: TGTGCCAGCAGCTCGGGGCTTAATAGCAATCAGCCCCAGCATTTT. This codes for CASSSGLNSNQPQHF.

The chain has TRBV6-2 or TRBV6-3 and TRBJ1-1; D is perhaps TRBD1 (5 bases). The CDR3 runs 15 residues. With 4 bases removed from V and 1 base from J, the gap between germline ends came to 13 bases. Germline assignment: CDR1 MNHEY and CDR2 SVGEGT. DNA of the CDR3: TGTGCCAGCAGTTCCCCGAGGGGAGGGAACACTGAAGCTTTCTTT. Protein: CASSSPRGGNTEAFF.

The chain recombines TRBV11-2 with TRBJ1-2; D gene ambiguous. This CDR3 has 14 residues. Germline V gene sequence: CDR1 SGHAT, CDR2 FQNNGV. V lost 2 bases, J lost 3 bases, and 10 bases lay in between. The CDR3 DNA sequence: TGTGCCAGCAGCTTAAGGTCTCTGGACTATGGCTACACCTTC. Protein: CASSLRSLDYGYTF.

The gene calls are TRBV29-1 and TRBJ2-3, with TRBD2 identical over 10 bases. The V gene end was trimmed by 7 bases and the J gene end by 1 base; junction bases not matched to a gene: 14. This CDR3 is 17 amino acids long. CDR1 SQVTM and CDR2 ANQGSEA come from the germline V gene. The CDR3 here is CSAWGAGGLKGTDTQYF. Written as DNA, the CDR3 is TGCAGCGCTTGGGGAGCGGGGGGGCTGAAGGGCACAGATACGCAGTATTTT.

J is TRBJ2-1 and V is TRBV28; possibly TRBD1 or TRBD2 for D (5 bases each). This CDR3 comprises 13 residues. Germline V gene lookup returns CDR1 MDHEN and CDR2 SYDVKM. V dropped 3 bases and J dropped 4 bases, with 7 bases sitting between them. The CDR3 is CASSLGDYNEQFF. In DNA, the CDR3 is TGTGCCAGCAGTTTGGGGGATTACAATGAGCAGTTCTTC.

This clonotype was detected many times. The chain carries TRBV7-2 and TRBJ2-5; D ambiguous. This CDR3 comprises 12 residues. Germline V gene sequence: CDR1 SGHTA, CDR2 FQGNSA. The CDR3 DNA follows: TGTGCTACCGCGGCTAACCAAGAGACCCAGTACTTC. Translated, it gives CATAANQETQYF. Filled out from reference TRBV7-2 and TRBJ2-5, the complete variable domain reads GAGVSQSPSNKVTEKGKDVELRCDPISGHTALYWYRQSLGQGLEFLIYFQGNSAPDKSGLPSDRFSAERTGGSVSTLTIQRTQQEDSAVYLCATAANQETQYFGPGTRLLVL.

This clonotype was seen repeatedly, ten times or more. This chain joins TRBV7-2 and TRBJ2-7; 7 positions agree with TRBD1. Germline V gives CDR1 SGHTA, CDR2 FQGNSA. V shed 4 bases and J 5 bases; nucleotides not matched to a gene: 8. CDR3 length equals 14 residues. The CDR3, as DNA: TGTGCCAGCAGCTCTCCGGACAGGTGGGACGAGCAGTACTTC. It encodes CASSSPDRWDEQYF.

This rearrangement joins TRBV2 to TRBJ2-2, with a possible D match to TRBD1 (6 bases). The CDR3 runs 15 residues. Deletions cut 4 bases from V and 1 base from J, with 10 bases between. Germline V gene data show CDR1 as SNHLY and CDR2 as FYNNEI. Here the CDR3 reads CASSVRTVNTGELFF. The CDR3 nucleotides are TGTGCCAGCAGTGTGAGGACAGTGAACACCGGGGAGCTGTTTTTT.

This chain joins TRBV19 and TRBJ2-7; D unclear. CDR3 length: 14 amino acids. CDR1 is LNHDA and CDR2 is SQIVND in the germline V gene (reference sequence). V was trimmed by 0 bases and J by 10 bases, leaving 16 bases between them. Here the CDR3 reads CASSIDGYMAAQYF. Here the CDR3 DNA reads TGTGCCAGTAGTATAGATGGCTACATGGCAGCCCAGTACTTC.

The chain carries TRBV29-1 and TRBJ2-5, with D perhaps given as TRBD1 or TRBD2 (6 bases each). Germline values: CDR1 SQVTM, CDR2 ANQGSEA. With 4 bases removed from V and 5 bases from J, the gap between germline ends came to 14 bases. The CDR3 loop spans 13 amino acids. For the CDR3, the DNA is TGCAGCGTTGTAAGGGGGGAGCTTGAGACCCAGTACTTC. Amino acids: CSVVRGELETQYF.

The chain joins TRBV14 to TRBJ2-1, with unresolved D. The CDR3 has 13 residues. Germline loops: CDR1 SGHDN, CDR2 FVKESK. Trimming removed 1 base at V and 10 bases at J, with 11 bases between. This CDR3 is CASSQVGVGEQFF. The CDR3 coding sequence is TGTGCCAGCAGCCAAGTTGGCGTCGGCGAGCAGTTCTTC. Looking up the rest from reference TRBV14 and TRBJ2-1 gives the full variable domain: EAGVTQFPSHSVIEKGQTVTLRCDPISGHDNLYWYRRVMGKEIKFLLHFVKESKQDESGMPNNRFLAERTGGTYSTLKVQPAELEDSGVYFCASSQVGVGEQFFGPGTRLTVL.

The chain carries TRBV19 and TRBJ1-2; the D is unclear. Per the germline V gene, CDR1 is LNHDA and CDR2 is SQIVND (reference sequence). CDR3 size: 13 residues. V was cut by 3 bases and J by 5 bases, with 10 bases left in between. The DNA of the CDR3 is TGTGCCAGTAGTATCAGTCCCGAGTATGGCTACACCTTC. Its translation: CASSISPEYGYTF.

The chain employs TRBV20-1 and TRBJ2-7, with 8 positions matching TRBD2. In germline, CDR1 is DFQATT, CDR2 SNEGSKA (reference sequence). J lost 4 bases, V lost 6 bases, and 11 bases had no gene match. This CDR3 is built from 14 residues. DNA of the CDR3: TGCAGTGCAAAAGCGGGGGAGGTTGTTTACGAGCAGTACTTC. Protein sequence: CSAKAGEVVYEQYF.

There are many counts of this clonotype. CDR3 in amino acids: CSARGRGSTEAFF. The CDR3 DNA reads as TGCAGTGCTAGAGGCAGGGGGTCGACTGAAGCTTTCTTT. The chain employs TRBV20-1 and TRBJ1-1; 7 nucleotides agree with TRBD1. Trimming cost V 1 base and J 5 bases; bases outside gene matches: 4. The germline gives CDR1 DFQATT, CDR2 SNEGSKA (reference sequence). The CDR3 is made up of 13 amino acids.